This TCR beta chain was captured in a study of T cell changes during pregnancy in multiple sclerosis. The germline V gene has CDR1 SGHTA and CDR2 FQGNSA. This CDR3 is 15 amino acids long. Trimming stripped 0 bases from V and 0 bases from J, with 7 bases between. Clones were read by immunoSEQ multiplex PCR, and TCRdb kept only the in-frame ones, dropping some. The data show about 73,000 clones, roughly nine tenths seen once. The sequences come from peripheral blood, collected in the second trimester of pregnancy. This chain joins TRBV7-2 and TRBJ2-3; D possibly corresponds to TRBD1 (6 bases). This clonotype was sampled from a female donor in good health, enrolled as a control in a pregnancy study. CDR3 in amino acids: CASSLAGASTDTQYF. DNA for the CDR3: TGTGCCAGCAGCTTAGCGGGGGCTAGCACAGATACGCAGTATTTT.